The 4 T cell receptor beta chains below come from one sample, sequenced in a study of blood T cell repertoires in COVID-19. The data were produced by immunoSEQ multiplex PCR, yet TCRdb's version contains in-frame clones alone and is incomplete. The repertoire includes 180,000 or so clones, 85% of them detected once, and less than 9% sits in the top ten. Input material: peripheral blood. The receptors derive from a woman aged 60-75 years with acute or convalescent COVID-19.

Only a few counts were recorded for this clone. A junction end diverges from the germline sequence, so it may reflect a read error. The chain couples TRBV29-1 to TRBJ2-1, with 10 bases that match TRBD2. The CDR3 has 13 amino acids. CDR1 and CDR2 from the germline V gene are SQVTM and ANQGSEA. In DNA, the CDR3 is TGCAGCGTTGAACGACTAGCGGGCCTTGAGAAGTTCTTC. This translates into CSVERLAGLEKFF.

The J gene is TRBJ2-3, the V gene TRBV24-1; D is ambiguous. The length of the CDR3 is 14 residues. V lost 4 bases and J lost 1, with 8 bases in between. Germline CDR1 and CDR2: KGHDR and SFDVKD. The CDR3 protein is CATSDRGRTDTQYF. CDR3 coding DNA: TGTGCCACCAGTGACCGAGGCCGCACAGATACGCAGTATTTT.

Here the CDR3 DNA reads TGTGCCAGCTCACCCGGGACTAGCGGGAGCTACAATGAGCAGTTCTTC. Translating it yields CASSPGTSGSYNEQFF. This rearrangement joins TRBV18 to TRBJ2-1, with 14 bases identical to TRBD2. The CDR3 sequence is 16 residues long. Trimming at V came to 3 bases and at J to 3 bases, leaving 1 base not matched to a gene. Germline V gene sequence: CDR1 KGHSH, CDR2 LQKENI.

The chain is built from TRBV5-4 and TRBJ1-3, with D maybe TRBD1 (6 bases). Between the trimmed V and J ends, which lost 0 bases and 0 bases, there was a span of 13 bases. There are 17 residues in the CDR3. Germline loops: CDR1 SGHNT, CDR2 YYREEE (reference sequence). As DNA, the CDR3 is TGTGCCAGCAGCTTGGGTCAGGGGCTCAACTCTGGAAACACCATATATTTT. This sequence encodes CASSLGQGLNSGNTIYF.